Below, one T cell receptor beta chain is given with its context. Clones were sequenced by immunoSEQ multiplex PCR, and TCRdb holds only the in-frame ones, with some missing. The sample records about 140,000 clones, 75% to 90% being singletons. The data are from a study of T cell responses to AZD1222 COVID-19 vaccine. The CDR3 is 15 amino acids. V lost 11 bases to trimming and J lost 0 bases; unmatched junction nucleotides: 8. Germline lookup yields CDR1 SNHLY and CDR2 FYNNEI. The chain employs TRBV2 and TRBJ2-2; 8 nucleotides line up with TRBD1. The sequence was collected from an adult in good health. The starting material was peripheral blood, obtained on day 0 of AZD1222 vaccination. The CDR3 loop reads CAGSIQGANTGELFF. CDR3 bases: TGTGCCGGCTCTATACAGGGGGCGAACACCGGGGAGCTGTTTTTT.